Listed below are T cell receptor beta chains from one sample, sequenced in a study of T cell repertoires in cytomegalovirus infection. TCRdb re-derived calls from the reads in MiXCR, one entry per CDR3 protein. The sample holds about 360,000 distinct CDR3 sequences, over 15% seen once. Material for sequencing was PBMCs. The source of these receptors is a human donor in good health (CMV status not recorded). Some clones in this sample may be carry-over from other donors' samples. Each CDR3 is given with its conserved first and last residue. The D gene is left open where the match is weak. Not every row has a clone size; where given, it reads once, few, many or a size class.

>-|TRBV12-5|TRBD2|TRBJ2-3
CASGSTTSGIYPDTQYF
TGTGCTAGTGGTTCCACCACTAGCGGGATATATCCAGATACGCAGTATTTT
>few|TRBV5-8|-|TRBJ1-1
CASSFLYTEAFF
TGTGCCAGCAGCTTTTTGTACACTGAAGCTTTCTTT
>few|TRBV10-3|TRBD2|TRBJ2-3
CAISERSGGTLTDTQYF
TGTGCCATCAGTGAGAGGAGCGGGGGGACACTCACAGATACGCAGTATTTT
>many|TRBV7-8|TRBD2|TRBJ2-1
CASSLGTGTSAKPSYNEQFF
TGTGCCAGCAGCTTAGGCACCGGGACTAGCGCGAAACCCTCCTACAATGAGCAGTTCTTC
>many|TRBV7-3|TRBD2|TRBJ2-1
CASSASSGRDNEQFF
TGTGCCAGCAGCGCCTCTAGCGGGAGAGATAATGAGCAGTTCTTC
>few|TRBV6-5|-|TRBJ2-5
CASSRGLSQETQYF
TGTGCCAGCAGTAGGGGCCTTTCCCAAGAGACCCAGTACTTC
>many|TRBV7-6|TRBD2|TRBJ2-7
CASSLANSGGYEQYF
TGTGCCAGCAGCTTAGCAAACAGCGGGGGCTACGAGCAGTACTTC
>few|TRBV5-4|TRBD2|TRBJ2-1
CASSNAGRGGQGDEQFF
TGTGCCAGCAGCAACGCCGGGCGGGGGGGGCAAGGGGATGAGCAGTTCTTC
>-|TRBV19|-|TRBJ2-1
CASSIGGASTNEQFF
TGTGCCAGTAGTATAGGGGGAGCTTCCACCAACGAGCAGTTCTTC
>many|TRBV27|TRBD1|TRBJ1-6
CASRARSRGHVESPLHF
TGTGCCAGCAGAGCCAGGTCAAGGGGGCACGTCGAGTCACCCCTCCACTTT
>-|TRBV4-2|TRBD1|TRBJ1-1
CASGQNRGNTEAFF
TGTGCCAGCGGACAAAACAGGGGTAACACTGAAGCTTTCTTT
>many|TRBV6-5|-|TRBJ2-7
CASSYSTGQAYEQYF
TGTGCCAGCAGTTACTCCACAGGCCAGGCATACGAGCAGTACTTC
>-|TRBV4-3|TRBD2|TRBJ2-2
CASSQLWEGTANTGELFF
TGCGCCAGCAGCCAACTTTGGGAGGGGACTGCGAACACCGGGGAGCTGTTTTTT
>-|TRBV12-3/TRBV12-4|-|TRBJ1-1
CASSNGPGEAFF
TGTGCCAGCAGTAACGGCCCGGGAGAAGCTTTCTTT
>-|TRBV12-3/TRBV12-4|TRBD2|TRBJ2-2
CASSSSSGLNTGELFF
TGTGCCAGCAGTTCCTCTAGCGGGCTGAACACCGGGGAGCTGTTTTTT
>few|TRBV30|-|TRBJ1-1
CAWGQLNTEAFF
TGTGCCTGGGGACAGTTGAACACTGAAGCTTTCTTT
>many|TRBV2|-|TRBJ2-1
CASMIWENEQFF
TGTGCCAGCATGATCTGGGAGAATGAGCAGTTCTTC
>few|TRBV7-9|TRBD1|TRBJ2-2
CASDRGQTGELFF
TGTGCCAGCGACAGGGGGCAAACCGGGGAGCTGTTTTTT
>many|TRBV7-2|TRBD1|TRBJ2-2
CASSGGQGWIGELFF
TGTGCCAGCAGTGGGGGACAGGGGTGGATCGGGGAGCTGTTTTTT
>-|TRBV19|-|TRBJ2-7
CASSIYPLTRGLDYEQYF
TGTGCCAGTAGTATCTACCCCCTAACCCGGGGCCTGGACTACGAGCAGTACTTC
>few|TRBV5-4|-|TRBJ1-6
CASRASYNSPLHF
TGTGCCAGCAGGGCATCCTATAATTCACCCCTCCACTTT
>-|TRBV5-4|-|TRBJ1-3
CASSSAGAGTGNTIYF
TGTGCCAGCAGCTCGGCGGGGGCGGGTACTGGAAACACCATATATTTT
>many|TRBV19|-|TRBJ2-5
CASSKVGPAGTQYF
TGTGCCAGTAGTAAGGTTGGGCCGGCGGGGACCCAGTACTTC
>many|TRBV12-3/TRBV12-4|TRBD2|TRBJ2-3
CASSLGGADTQYF
TGTGCCAGCAGCTTGGGGGGGGCAGATACGCAGTATTTT
>-|TRBV20-1|TRBD2|TRBJ2-5
CSARAPGLAGVLQETQYF
TGCAGTGCTAGAGCCCCTGGACTAGCGGGGGTCCTCCAAGAGACCCAGTACTTC
>many|TRBV7-8|TRBD2|TRBJ2-3
CASSPGTSGMGDTQYF
TGTGCCAGCAGCCCAGGGACTAGCGGTATGGGAGATACGCAGTATTTT
>few|TRBV27|TRBD1|TRBJ1-3
CAGFYHGTGGRPSGNTIYF
TGTGCCGGGTTCTACCATGGGACAGGAGGGAGGCCCTCTGGAAACACCATATATTTT
>many|TRBV7-8|-|TRBJ1-2
CASTLGPPGGRYHGYTF
TGTGCCAGCACCCTAGGGCCTCCGGGGGGAAGGTACCATGGCTACACCTTC
>many|TRBV20-1|TRBD2|TRBJ2-3
CSAGAGGLTDTQYF
TGCAGTGCCGGAGCGGGAGGATTAACAGATACGCAGTATTTT
>-|TRBV12-3/TRBV12-4|-|TRBJ1-1
CASSMDGNTEAFF
TGTGCCAGCAGTATGGACGGGAACACTGAAGCTTTCTTT
>few|TRBV5-1|-|TRBJ1-6
CASSVTYNSPLHF
TGCGCCAGCAGCGTTACCTATAATTCACCCCTCCACTTT
>many|TRBV7-2|TRBD2|TRBJ2-5
CASSASGIEETQYF
TGTGCCAGCAGCGCGAGCGGGATAGAAGAGACCCAGTACTTC
>many|TRBV7-2|TRBD2|TRBJ2-1
CASSLVRLAGGKNNEQFF
TGTGCCAGCAGCTTAGTTAGGCTAGCGGGGGGGAAAAACAATGAGCAGTTCTTC